This T cell receptor beta chain was retrieved from a study of radiotherapy plus CTLA-4 blockade in lung cancer. Study-level information: Among enrolled patients, over 15% responded and roughly 28% achieved disease control.

Points on this clone: Its antigen remains unknown.

Clones were sequenced by immunoSEQ multiplex PCR, and TCRdb holds only the in-frame ones, with some missing. The profile shows around 44,000 clones, roughly 90% of them singletons. Study-wide results and caveats: Reportedly, early blood T cell clone dynamics best predicted response, with interferon-beta. TCR clones originating in tumors grew in number in blood after radiotherapy plus ipilimumab.

Receiving focal radiation plus CTLA-4 blockade with ipilimumab were patients who had chemo-refractory metastatic non-small-cell lung cancer. The germline V gene encodes CDR1 SGHRS and CDR2 YFSETQ. Between the trimmed V and J ends, which lost 8 bases and 0 bases, there was a span of 14 bases. This CDR3 is built from 14 residues. The V call is TRBV5-1, the J call TRBJ1-1; D unresolved. Sequencing was performed on peripheral blood, taken from a patient treated with radiotherapy plus ipilimumab. This receptor was identified in a human donor with non-small cell lung cancer that progressed on radiotherapy plus ipilimumab. Some clones in this sample may be carry-over from other donors' samples. CDR3 DNA: TGCGCCAGTAACTACGCTGGGTTGAACACTGAAGCTTTCTTT. This encodes CASNYAGLNTEAFF.